This T cell receptor (beta chain) was profiled in a study of T-cell memory formation after mild COVID-19. Regarding the study as a whole: While clones contracting from day 15 to 85 were balanced between CD4 and CD8, later expanders leaned CD4+.

V dropped 7 bases and J dropped 2; count of bases not matched to a gene: 10. The CDR3 spans 15 residues. In germline, CDR1 is SNHLY, CDR2 FYNNEI. This clonotype was seen a few times. Its antigen is currently unknown. One entry per CDR3 protein results from TCRdb running MiXCR on the 5' RACE reads. The sample records approximately 65,000 distinct CDR3 sequences, 16% being singletons. The chain is built from TRBV2 and TRBJ2-7, with 8 bases that match TRBD2. The sequencing input was PBMCs or a T cell subset sorted from them (not recorded which). This receptor was obtained from an adult woman who had mild COVID-19 (a few samples of this study predate the infection). Cell type and time point are not known. DNA for the CDR3: TGTGCCAGCATCTCGGGGGGGGCTTCCACCTACGAGCAGTACTTC. Amino acids: CASISGGASTYEQYF.